This record covers a single T cell receptor beta chain. This sample is part of a study of T cell responses to AZD1222 COVID-19 vaccine. Between the trimmed V and J ends, which lost 1 base and 0 bases, there was a span of 10 bases. Germline loops: CDR1 SGHNT, CDR2 YENEEA. CDR3 length: 17 amino acids. Data came from immunoSEQ multiplex PCR; TCRdb stores just in-frame clones and leaves some out. The sample records about 130,000 clones, roughly nine tenths being singletons. Material: peripheral blood, obtained on day 0 of AZD1222 vaccination. The rearrangement links TRBV11-3 to TRBJ2-6, with no clear D. The origin of this receptor is an adult in good health. The CDR3 bases are TGTGCCAGCAGCTTAGGGTCTTTTTCCTCTGGGGCCAACGTCCTGACTTTC. Translated: CASSLGSFSSGANVLTF. The full variable domain, with the rest looked up from reference TRBV11-3 and TRBJ2-6, is EAGVVQSPRYKIIEKKQPVAFWCNPISGHNTLYWYLQNLGQGPELLIRYENEEAVDDSQLPKDRFSAERLKGVDSTLKIQPAELGDSAVYLCASSLGSFSSGANVLTFGAGSRLTVL.